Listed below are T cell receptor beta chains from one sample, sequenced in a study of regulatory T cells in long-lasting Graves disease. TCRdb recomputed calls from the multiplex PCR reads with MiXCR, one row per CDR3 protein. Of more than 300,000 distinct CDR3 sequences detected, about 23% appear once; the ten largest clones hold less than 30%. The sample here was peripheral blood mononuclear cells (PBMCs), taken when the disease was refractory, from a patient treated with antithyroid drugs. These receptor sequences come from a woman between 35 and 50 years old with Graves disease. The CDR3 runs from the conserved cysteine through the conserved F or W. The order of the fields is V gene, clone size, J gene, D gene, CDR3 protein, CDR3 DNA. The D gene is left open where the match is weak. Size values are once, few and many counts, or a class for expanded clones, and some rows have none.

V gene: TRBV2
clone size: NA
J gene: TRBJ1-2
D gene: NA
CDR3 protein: CASSEWQGLDYGYTF
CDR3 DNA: TGTGCCAGCAGTGAATGGCAGGGCTTAGACTATGGCTACACCTTC

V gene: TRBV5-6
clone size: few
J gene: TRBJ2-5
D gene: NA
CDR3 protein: CASSLRDHFDGETQYF
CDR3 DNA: TGTGCCAGCAGCTTAAGGGACCACTTTGACGGAGAGACCCAGTACTTC

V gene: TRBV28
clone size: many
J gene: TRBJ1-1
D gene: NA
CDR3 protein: CASSLIWGNTEAFF
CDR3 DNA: TGTGCCAGCAGTTTAATCTGGGGTAACACTGAAGCTTTCTTT

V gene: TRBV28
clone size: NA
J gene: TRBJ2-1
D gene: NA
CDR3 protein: CASSYSRFSYNEQFF
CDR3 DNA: TGTGCCAGCAGTTACTCGCGGTTCTCCTACAATGAGCAGTTCTTC

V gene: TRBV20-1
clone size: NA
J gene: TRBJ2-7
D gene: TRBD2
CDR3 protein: CSLPGLGSYEQYF
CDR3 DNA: TGCAGCTTACCGGGACTAGGGTCCTACGAGCAGTACTTC

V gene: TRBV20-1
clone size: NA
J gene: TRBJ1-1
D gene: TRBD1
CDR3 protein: CSAHGTGAVRRTEAFF
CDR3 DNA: TGCAGTGCCCATGGGACAGGGGCGGTAAGAAGGACTGAAGCTTTCTTT

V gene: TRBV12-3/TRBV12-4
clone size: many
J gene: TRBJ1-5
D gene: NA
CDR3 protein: CASSPGDQPQHF
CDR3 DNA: TGTGCCAGCAGCCCGGGGGACCAGCCCCAGCATTTT

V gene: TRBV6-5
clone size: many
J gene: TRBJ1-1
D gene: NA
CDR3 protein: CASSYSTRGASTEAFF
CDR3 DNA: TGTGCCAGCAGTTACTCGACCCGGGGCGCAAGCACTGAAGCTTTCTTT

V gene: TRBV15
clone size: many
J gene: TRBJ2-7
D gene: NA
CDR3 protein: CATSRELRAFDEQYF
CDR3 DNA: TGTGCCACCAGCAGAGAGCTCAGGGCGTTCGACGAGCAGTACTTC

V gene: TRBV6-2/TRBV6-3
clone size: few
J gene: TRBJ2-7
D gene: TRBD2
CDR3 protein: CASSYSWREVRCEQYF
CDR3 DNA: TGTGCCAGCAGTTACTCTTGGCGGGAGGTTCGTTGCGAGCAGTACTTC

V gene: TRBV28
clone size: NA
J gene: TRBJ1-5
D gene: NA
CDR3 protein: CASIPTHASLNQPQHF
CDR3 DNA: TGTGCCAGCATCCCCACCCACGCCAGCCTTAATCAGCCCCAGCATTTT

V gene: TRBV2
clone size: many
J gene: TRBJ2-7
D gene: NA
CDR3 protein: CASSSTSPLVDEQYF
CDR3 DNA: TGTGCCAGCAGTTCCACTAGCCCCTTGGTTGACGAGCAGTACTTC

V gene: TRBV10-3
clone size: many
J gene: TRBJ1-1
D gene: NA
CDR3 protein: CAISINQGNTEAFF
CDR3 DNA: TGTGCCATCAGCATCAACCAGGGGAACACTGAAGCTTTCTTT

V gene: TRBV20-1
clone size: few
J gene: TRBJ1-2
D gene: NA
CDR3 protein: CSVRTVNYGYTF
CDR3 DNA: TGCAGTGTCCGGACAGTCAACTATGGCTACACCTTC

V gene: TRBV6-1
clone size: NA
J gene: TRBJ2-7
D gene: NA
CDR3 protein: CAGNSASYEQYF
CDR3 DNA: TGTGCCGGCAATTCTGCTTCCTACGAGCAGTACTTC

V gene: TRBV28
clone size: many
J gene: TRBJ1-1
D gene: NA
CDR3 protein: CASYRRPGTEAFF
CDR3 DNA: TGTGCCAGCTACCGGAGACCCGGGACTGAAGCTTTCTTT

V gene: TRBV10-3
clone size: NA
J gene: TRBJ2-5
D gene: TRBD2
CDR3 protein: CAISRAGDGETQYF
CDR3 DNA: TGTGCCATCAGTAGAGCGGGAGATGGAGAGACCCAGTACTTC

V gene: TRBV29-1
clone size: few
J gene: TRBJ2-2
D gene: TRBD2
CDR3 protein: CTGGDPAGELFF
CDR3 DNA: TGCACGGGGGGGGACCCGGCCGGGGAGCTGTTTTTT

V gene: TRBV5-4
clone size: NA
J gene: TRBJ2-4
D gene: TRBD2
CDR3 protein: CASSLIGRTSGIPKNIQYF
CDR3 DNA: TGTGCCAGCAGCTTGATTGGTCGGACTAGCGGGATACCCAAAAACATTCAGTACTTC

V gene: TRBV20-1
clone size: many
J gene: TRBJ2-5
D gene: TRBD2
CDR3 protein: CSARDSETSGRVAIGETQYF
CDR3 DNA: TGCAGTGCTAGAGATTCAGAGACTAGCGGGAGGGTTGCAATTGGGGAGACCCAGTACTTC

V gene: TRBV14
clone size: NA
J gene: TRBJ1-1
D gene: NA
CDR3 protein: CASRHIGSGTEALF
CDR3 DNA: TGTGCCAGCAGACACATAGGGTCAGGCACTGAAGCTCTCTTT

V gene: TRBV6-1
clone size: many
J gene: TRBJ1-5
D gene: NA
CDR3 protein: CASSEMTSNQPQHF
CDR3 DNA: TGTGCCAGCAGTGAAATGACGTCCAATCAGCCCCAGCATTTT

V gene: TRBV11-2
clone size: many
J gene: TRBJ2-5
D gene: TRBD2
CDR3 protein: CASSLDLAGGRATQYF
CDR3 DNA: TGTGCCAGCAGCTTAGATTTAGCGGGAGGGCGAGCGACCCAGTACTTC

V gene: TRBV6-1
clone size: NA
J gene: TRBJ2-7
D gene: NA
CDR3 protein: CASSDQGYSYEQYF
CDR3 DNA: TGTGCCAGCAGTGATCAGGGCTACTCCTACGAGCAGTACTTC

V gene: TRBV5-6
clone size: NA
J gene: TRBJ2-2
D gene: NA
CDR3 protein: CASRRGAAVTGELFF
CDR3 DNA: TGTGCCAGCAGACGGGGGGCAGCTGTTACCGGGGAGCTGTTTTTT

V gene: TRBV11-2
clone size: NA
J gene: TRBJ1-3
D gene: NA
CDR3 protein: CASSLESSSGNTIYF
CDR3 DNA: TGTGCCAGCAGCTTAGAGTCCTCCTCTGGAAACACCATATATTTT

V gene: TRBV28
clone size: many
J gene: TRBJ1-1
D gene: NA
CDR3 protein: CASSSQPVSEAFF
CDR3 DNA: TGTGCCAGCAGTTCACAGCCTGTTTCTGAAGCTTTCTTT

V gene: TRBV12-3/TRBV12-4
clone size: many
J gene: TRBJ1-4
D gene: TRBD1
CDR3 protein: CASTRTGPRGKLFF
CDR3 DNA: TGTGCCAGCACCAGGACAGGGCCTCGGGGAAAACTGTTTTTT

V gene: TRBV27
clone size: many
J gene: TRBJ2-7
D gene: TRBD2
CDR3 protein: CASSPGLAGALGYEQYF
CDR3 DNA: TGTGCCAGCAGCCCCGGACTAGCGGGAGCCCTGGGATACGAGCAGTACTTC

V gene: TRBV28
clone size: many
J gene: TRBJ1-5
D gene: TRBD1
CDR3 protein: CASSFEGANQPQHF
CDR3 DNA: TGTGCCAGCAGTTTTGAGGGGGCTAATCAGCCCCAGCATTTT

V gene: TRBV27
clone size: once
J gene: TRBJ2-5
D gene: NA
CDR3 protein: CASSLRAFVETQYF
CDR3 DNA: TGTGCCAGCAGTTTAAGGGCGTTTGTGGAGACCCAGTACTTC

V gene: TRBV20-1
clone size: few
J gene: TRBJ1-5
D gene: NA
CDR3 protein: CSAEGQWGQPQHF
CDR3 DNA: TGCAGTGCCGAAGGACAGTGGGGGCAGCCCCAGCATTTT

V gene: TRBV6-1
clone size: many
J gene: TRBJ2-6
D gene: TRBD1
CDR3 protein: CASSTGGGGANVLTF
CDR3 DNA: TGTGCCAGCAGTACAGGGGGCGGTGGGGCCAACGTCCTGACTTTC

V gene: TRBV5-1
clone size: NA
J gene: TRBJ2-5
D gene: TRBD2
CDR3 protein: CASSRPLAGEETQYF
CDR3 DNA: TGCGCCAGCAGCCGTCCCCTAGCGGGCGAAGAGACCCAGTACTTC

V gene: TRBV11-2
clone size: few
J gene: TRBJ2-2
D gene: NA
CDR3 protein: CASSNLKRGLLANTGELFF
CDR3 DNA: TGTGCCAGCAGCAACCTTAAAAGGGGCCTACTCGCGAACACCGGGGAGCTGTTTTTT

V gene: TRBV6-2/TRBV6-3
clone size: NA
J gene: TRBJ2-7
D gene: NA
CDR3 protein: CAVGGGEQYF
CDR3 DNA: TGTGCAGTTGGAGGAGGCGAGCAGTACTTC

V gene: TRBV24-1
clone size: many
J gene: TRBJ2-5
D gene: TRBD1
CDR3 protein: CATSDATGGAETQYF
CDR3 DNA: TGTGCCACCAGTGATGCGACAGGGGGCGCGGAGACCCAGTACTTC

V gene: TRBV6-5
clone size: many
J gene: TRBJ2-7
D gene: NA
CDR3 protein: CASSYPGTSIYEQYF
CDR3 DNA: TGTGCCAGCAGTTACCCCGGGACTTCGATCTACGAGCAGTACTTC